The present entry profiles one T cell receptor (beta chain) with its context. Measured with immunoSEQ multiplex PCR; TCRdb has only the in-frame clones, and not every one. This table holds 29,000 or so clones, 70% to 90% found once. This record belongs to a study of control samples from healthy donors and cancer patients. This CDR3 has 17 residues. V lost 6 bases, J lost 5 bases, and 19 bases stayed unmatched. Germline CDR1 reads SGHNT; CDR2 reads YYREEE (reference sequence). This TCR derives from a female donor with melanoma. This chain uses TRBV5-4 with TRBJ2-5; 7 bases map to TRBD1. Material: formalin-fixed, paraffin-embedded tissue. CDR3 sequence (DNA): TGTGCCAGCAACAGCTTAGAACAGGGGAGAGTGGGGGAGACCCAGTACTTC. Translating gives CASNSLEQGRVGETQYF.